This is a list of T cell receptor beta chains from one sample in a study of human T cells and chemical hapten exposure. A single record per CDR3 protein comes from TCRdb applying MiXCR to the RACE reads. This table holds approximately 79,000 distinct CDR3 sequences, about 9% found once. Sequenced: whole blood. The receptor set was obtained from a male donor in good health. Some clones in this sample may be carry-over from other donors' samples. Both conserved end residues are part of each CDR3. D genes are given only for firm matches. The size of a clone is reported for some rows only, either as once, few or many, or as a class for expanded clones.

J gene: TRBJ1-5
D gene: -
clone size: few
V gene: TRBV29-1
CDR3 DNA: TGCAGCGTTGCGGCGTCGGAAAGCAATCAGCCCCAGCATTTT
CDR3 protein: CSVAASESNQPQHF

J gene: TRBJ2-3
D gene: TRBD2
clone size: few
V gene: TRBV6-5
CDR3 DNA: TGTGCCAGCAGTTACTCGGGGACTAGCGGCACAGATACGCAGTATTTT
CDR3 protein: CASSYSGTSGTDTQYF

J gene: TRBJ1-1
D gene: -
clone size: many
V gene: TRBV9
CDR3 DNA: TGTGCCAGCAGCGTGGATCTAAACACTGAAGCTTTCTTT
CDR3 protein: CASSVDLNTEAFF

J gene: TRBJ2-3
D gene: TRBD1
clone size: many
V gene: TRBV12-3/TRBV12-4
CDR3 DNA: TGTGCCAGCAAGGGACAGCCCTTTAGCACAGATACGCAGTATTTT
CDR3 protein: CASKGQPFSTDTQYF

J gene: TRBJ1-6
D gene: TRBD1
clone size: -
V gene: TRBV4-3
CDR3 DNA: TGCGCCAGCAGCCCCGAAGCCGGGACAGGGGGTACTGGTTCACCCCTCCACTTT
CDR3 protein: CASSPEAGTGGTGSPLHF

J gene: TRBJ1-2
D gene: TRBD1
clone size: few
V gene: TRBV29-1
CDR3 DNA: TGCAGCGTTGAATCCGGGACAGAGGACTACTATGGCTACACCTTC
CDR3 protein: CSVESGTEDYYGYTF

J gene: TRBJ1-1
D gene: -
clone size: many
V gene: TRBV3-1
CDR3 DNA: TGTGCCAGCAGCACACGTGCGGGGGTCCTGAACACTGAAGCTTTCTTT
CDR3 protein: CASSTRAGVLNTEAFF

J gene: TRBJ2-3
D gene: -
clone size: few
V gene: TRBV7-8
CDR3 DNA: TGTGCCAGCAGCTTAGTTAACAGGGTGGGGGGCACAGATACGCAGTATTTT
CDR3 protein: CASSLVNRVGGTDTQYF

J gene: TRBJ2-7
D gene: -
clone size: few
V gene: TRBV20-1
CDR3 DNA: TGCAGTGCTAGAAACGCCAGGGACTACGAGCAGTACTTC
CDR3 protein: CSARNARDYEQYF

J gene: TRBJ1-1
D gene: TRBD1
clone size: many
V gene: TRBV2
CDR3 DNA: TGTGCCATCACTCAGGGGGCCGAAGCTTTCTTT
CDR3 protein: CAITQGAEAFF

J gene: TRBJ1-1
D gene: TRBD1
clone size: many
V gene: TRBV5-1
CDR3 DNA: TGCGCCAGCAGGCCCGGGGACAGGGGGCTCCCGAACACTGAAGCTTTCTTT
CDR3 protein: CASRPGDRGLPNTEAFF

J gene: TRBJ1-6
D gene: -
clone size: many
V gene: TRBV7-6
CDR3 DNA: TGTGCCAGCAGCTTAGAAGGGATCTCCTATAATTCACCCCTCCACTTT
CDR3 protein: CASSLEGISYNSPLHF

J gene: TRBJ1-6
D gene: -
clone size: -
V gene: TRBV20-1
CDR3 DNA: TGCAGTGCTAGAGAAGGGACCGCCAGCTCCTATAATTCACCCCTCCACTTT
CDR3 protein: CSAREGTASSYNSPLHF

J gene: TRBJ2-7
D gene: -
clone size: many
V gene: TRBV5-1
CDR3 DNA: TGCGCCAGCAGCTTGGAAGGGAGCCCAACCTACGAGCAGTACTTC
CDR3 protein: CASSLEGSPTYEQYF

J gene: TRBJ1-4
D gene: -
clone size: few
V gene: TRBV12-3/TRBV12-4
CDR3 DNA: TGTGCCAGCAGTTTAAGGGTTGCGGCAGCTAATGAAAAACTGTTTTTT
CDR3 protein: CASSLRVAAANEKLFF

J gene: TRBJ2-3
D gene: -
clone size: many
V gene: TRBV5-1
CDR3 DNA: TGCGCCAGCAGCGAAACCACGGATACGCAGTATTTT
CDR3 protein: CASSETTDTQYF

J gene: TRBJ1-1
D gene: -
clone size: few
V gene: TRBV29-1
CDR3 DNA: TGCAGCGTCCCCTGGTCGGACACTGAAGCTTTCTTT
CDR3 protein: CSVPWSDTEAFF

J gene: TRBJ1-1
D gene: -
clone size: -
V gene: TRBV7-8
CDR3 DNA: TGTGCCAGCAGCTTAGTCGCGACAGGGAACACTGAAGCTTTCTTT
CDR3 protein: CASSLVATGNTEAFF

J gene: TRBJ1-1
D gene: -
clone size: few
V gene: TRBV3-1
CDR3 DNA: TGTGCCAGCAGCCAAGTTTCAGGGAGGAACACTGAAGCTTTCTTT
CDR3 protein: CASSQVSGRNTEAFF

J gene: TRBJ2-3
D gene: TRBD2
clone size: few
V gene: TRBV20-1
CDR3 DNA: TGCAGTGCTGGAACTAGCGGGGGAAGCACAGATACGCAGTATTTT
CDR3 protein: CSAGTSGGSTDTQYF

J gene: TRBJ1-3
D gene: -
clone size: few
V gene: TRBV12-3/TRBV12-4
CDR3 DNA: TGTGCCAGCAGTTTAGTTCCCAGGGCTGGAAACACCATATATTTT
CDR3 protein: CASSLVPRAGNTIYF

J gene: TRBJ2-5
D gene: -
clone size: -
V gene: TRBV7-9
CDR3 DNA: TGTGCCAGCAGCCCGGCAGGGGAAGAGACCCAGTACTTC
CDR3 protein: CASSPAGEETQYF

J gene: TRBJ2-7
D gene: -
clone size: -
V gene: TRBV6-2/TRBV6-3
CDR3 DNA: TGTGCCAGCAGTTACTCAACCCCGCTGGATTTCTATGGGGAGCAGTACTTC
CDR3 protein: CASSYSTPLDFYGEQYF

J gene: TRBJ2-4
D gene: -
clone size: -
V gene: TRBV28
CDR3 DNA: TGTGCCAGCAGTTTTCTAGGTCTCGGCCAGGGGCAAACGCACATTCAGTACTTC
CDR3 protein: CASSFLGLGQGQTHIQYF

J gene: TRBJ2-1
D gene: -
clone size: many
V gene: TRBV6-5
CDR3 DNA: TGTGCCAGCAGTCTAAAACGCCACAATGAGCAGTTCTTC
CDR3 protein: CASSLKRHNEQFF

J gene: TRBJ1-4
D gene: TRBD1
clone size: -
V gene: TRBV7-6
CDR3 DNA: TGTGCCAGCAGCTTAGACGAGGGGGCCTGGGAAAAACTGTTTTTT
CDR3 protein: CASSLDEGAWEKLFF

J gene: TRBJ2-5
D gene: TRBD2
clone size: -
V gene: TRBV2
CDR3 DNA: TGTGCCAGCACTGGACTAGCGGGGTCCCAAGAGACCCAGTACTTC
CDR3 protein: CASTGLAGSQETQYF

J gene: TRBJ2-5
D gene: TRBD2
clone size: many
V gene: TRBV12-3/TRBV12-4
CDR3 DNA: TGTGCCAGCAGTTTACGCGGACTAGCGGGAGAGACCCAGTACTTC
CDR3 protein: CASSLRGLAGETQYF

J gene: TRBJ1-2
D gene: -
clone size: few
V gene: TRBV4-2
CDR3 DNA: TGTGCCAGCAGCCAAGAGACGGGCCCTAACTATGGCTACACCTTC
CDR3 protein: CASSQETGPNYGYTF

J gene: TRBJ1-1
D gene: -
clone size: few
V gene: TRBV3-1
CDR3 DNA: TGTGCCAGCAGCCAGGGGGCAGATAACACTGAAGCTTTCTTT
CDR3 protein: CASSQGADNTEAFF

J gene: TRBJ1-2
D gene: -
clone size: many
V gene: TRBV29-1
CDR3 DNA: TGCAGCGTTGAAGGGATCGGCTACACCTTC
CDR3 protein: CSVEGIGYTF

J gene: TRBJ1-6
D gene: -
clone size: -
V gene: TRBV7-2
CDR3 DNA: TGTGCCAGCAGCTTCCTGGCACCCTCACCCCTCCACTTT
CDR3 protein: CASSFLAPSPLHF

J gene: TRBJ1-2
D gene: -
clone size: -
V gene: TRBV14
CDR3 DNA: TGTGCCAGCAGCCAAGACAGGGAAAGGTATGGCTACACCTTC
CDR3 protein: CASSQDRERYGYTF

J gene: TRBJ1-4
D gene: -
clone size: -
V gene: TRBV5-1
CDR3 DNA: TGCGCCAGCAAAAATTTCGCAACTAATGAAAAACTGTTTTTT
CDR3 protein: CASKNFATNEKLFF

J gene: TRBJ2-7
D gene: -
clone size: -
V gene: TRBV4-3
CDR3 DNA: TGCGCCAGCAGCCAAGATTTTGGGGGGACTTCCTACGAGCAGTACTTC
CDR3 protein: CASSQDFGGTSYEQYF

J gene: TRBJ2-5
D gene: -
clone size: -
V gene: TRBV11-2
CDR3 DNA: TGTGCCAGCAGCCTTAGACCTTACCCGTACTTC
CDR3 protein: CASSLRPYPYF

J gene: TRBJ1-1
D gene: TRBD1
clone size: -
V gene: TRBV29-1
CDR3 DNA: TGCAGCGGGAACAGGGGCATGAACACTGAAGCTTTCTTT
CDR3 protein: CSGNRGMNTEAFF

J gene: TRBJ2-5
D gene: TRBD1
clone size: -
V gene: TRBV27
CDR3 DNA: TGTGCCAGCAGTTCGCCCCCAGGGGGCGAAGAGACCCAGTACTTC
CDR3 protein: CASSSPPGGEETQYF

J gene: TRBJ1-2
D gene: TRBD1
clone size: few
V gene: TRBV14
CDR3 DNA: TGTGCCAGCAGCCCTCCGGGACAGGCTAGGTATGGCTACACCTTC
CDR3 protein: CASSPPGQARYGYTF

J gene: TRBJ2-4
D gene: -
clone size: -
V gene: TRBV3-1
CDR3 DNA: TGTGCCAGCAGCCAAGAGGGGGCCCCCGGAGGCATTCAGTACTTC
CDR3 protein: CASSQEGAPGGIQYF

J gene: TRBJ1-5
D gene: -
clone size: few
V gene: TRBV12-3/TRBV12-4
CDR3 DNA: TGTGCCAGCAGGGGGGATAGCAATCAGCCCCAGCATTTT
CDR3 protein: CASRGDSNQPQHF

J gene: TRBJ1-5
D gene: TRBD1
clone size: few
V gene: TRBV6-2/TRBV6-3
CDR3 DNA: TGTGCCAGCAGTTATACCAACCCCCGACAGGGGCGAGGCAATCAGCCCCAGCATTTT
CDR3 protein: CASSYTNPRQGRGNQPQHF

J gene: TRBJ1-1
D gene: TRBD1
clone size: many
V gene: TRBV6-1
CDR3 DNA: TGTGCCAGCAGAGGGGGACAGGGGGCGTCTGAAGCTTTCTTT
CDR3 protein: CASRGGQGASEAFF

J gene: TRBJ2-2
D gene: -
clone size: -
V gene: TRBV25-1
CDR3 DNA: TGTGCCAGCAGTGAGCTTGGCCTAGCCGTTGGGGAGCTGTTTTTT
CDR3 protein: CASSELGLAVGELFF

J gene: TRBJ2-7
D gene: TRBD1
clone size: many
V gene: TRBV6-2/TRBV6-3
CDR3 DNA: TGTGCCAGCAGCCAACCGGGACAGGGCGTCTACGAGCAGTACTTC
CDR3 protein: CASSQPGQGVYEQYF

J gene: TRBJ2-2
D gene: -
clone size: -
V gene: TRBV29-1
CDR3 DNA: TGCAGCGTTGACGAGACCGGGGAGCTGTTTTTT
CDR3 protein: CSVDETGELFF

J gene: TRBJ2-2
D gene: TRBD2
clone size: -
V gene: TRBV11-2
CDR3 DNA: TGTGCCAGCAGCTTAATATATTGGCTAGCGGGAACGTTTCCTAGGTCCACCGGGGAGCTGTTTTTT
CDR3 protein: CASSLIYWLAGTFPRSTGELFF

J gene: TRBJ2-1
D gene: TRBD2
clone size: many
V gene: TRBV10-3
CDR3 DNA: TGTGCCATCAGTGTTCAGGCTAGCGGGAACAATGAGCAGTTCTTC
CDR3 protein: CAISVQASGNNEQFF

J gene: TRBJ2-7
D gene: -
clone size: few
V gene: TRBV5-1
CDR3 DNA: TGCGCCAGCAGCTTTGCCGGGGGCACCTACGAGCAGTACTTC
CDR3 protein: CASSFAGGTYEQYF

J gene: TRBJ1-2
D gene: -
clone size: many
V gene: TRBV24-1
CDR3 DNA: TGTGCCACCAGCCAGGGAGCTGGCTACACCTTC
CDR3 protein: CATSQGAGYTF

J gene: TRBJ2-6
D gene: -
clone size: many
V gene: TRBV7-2
CDR3 DNA: TGTGCCAGCACCCCGAGGTTGCCTGGGGCCAACGTCCTGACTTTC
CDR3 protein: CASTPRLPGANVLTF

J gene: TRBJ1-1
D gene: -
clone size: -
V gene: TRBV27
CDR3 DNA: TGTGCCAGCAGTCGTGGGAGGGGTGAAGCTTTCTTT
CDR3 protein: CASSRGRGEAFF

J gene: TRBJ2-7
D gene: TRBD1
clone size: few
V gene: TRBV29-1
CDR3 DNA: TGCAGCGTTGGGACAGGGGTCTACGAGCAGTACTTC
CDR3 protein: CSVGTGVYEQYF

J gene: TRBJ2-7
D gene: -
clone size: -
V gene: TRBV5-1
CDR3 DNA: TGCGCCAGCAACTGGGGTCAGGGAGGCTACGAGCAGTACTTC
CDR3 protein: CASNWGQGGYEQYF